This TCR beta chain stems from a study of T cells after yellow fever vaccination. The wider study: Fractions of limited cellularity were prepared by means of SMART-Seq v4 Ultra Low Input.

As to this clonotype: Its antigen remains unknown.

The V gene's germline CDR1 is DFQATT and CDR2 SNEGSKA (reference sequence). CDR3 size: 13 residues. The V gene lost 6 bases and the J gene lost 6 bases, with 12 bases spanning the gap. For TCR, cDNA came from 5'RACE template switching, which added a universal primer site and UMIs. TCRdb independently ran MiXCR on the 5' RACE reads; one entry per CDR3 protein. Of 300,000 to 400,000 distinct CDR3 sequences in the sample, around 12% were seen once. General study results and limits: Contaminants from the bulk population, in the form of abundant clonotypes, could be found in FACS-sorted repertoires. Relatively few clonotypes were ones that appeared in both CD4 and CD8 compartments.

This receptor was obtained from a man between 18 and 35 years old who received the YFV17D yellow fever vaccine. The chain employs TRBV20-1 and TRBJ1-6; D might be TRBD1 (5 bases). The sample was CD4+ T cells sorted from PBMCs, taken 15 days after the yellow fever booster vaccination. The CDR3 nucleotides read TGCAGTGCGAATCCAGGGAGTAATTCACCCCTCCACTTT. It codes for CSANPGSNSPLHF.